This T cell receptor (beta chain) was identified during a study of blood T cell repertoires in COVID-19. Study details: From the United States, Italy and Spain came samples of acute and convalescent COVID-19.

Sequencing was performed with immunoSEQ multiplex PCR; in TCRdb, only in-frame clones are kept and a portion is missing. The sample includes some 160,000 clones, roughly 80% of them seen just once. Germline loops: CDR1 DFQATT, CDR2 SNEGSKA (reference sequence). Trimming at V came to 3 bases and at J to 13 bases, leaving 11 bases not matched to a gene. The CDR3 is 14 amino acids. This chain connects TRBV20-1 to TRBJ1-6; 8 bases match TRBD1. This TCR was recovered from a woman aged 80 or over with COVID-19, enrolled during active disease. The material sequenced was peripheral blood. The CDR3 DNA sequence: TGCAGTGCTAGTCCGAGGGACAGGTCTACGCCCCTCCACTTT. This gives the protein CSASPRDRSTPLHF.